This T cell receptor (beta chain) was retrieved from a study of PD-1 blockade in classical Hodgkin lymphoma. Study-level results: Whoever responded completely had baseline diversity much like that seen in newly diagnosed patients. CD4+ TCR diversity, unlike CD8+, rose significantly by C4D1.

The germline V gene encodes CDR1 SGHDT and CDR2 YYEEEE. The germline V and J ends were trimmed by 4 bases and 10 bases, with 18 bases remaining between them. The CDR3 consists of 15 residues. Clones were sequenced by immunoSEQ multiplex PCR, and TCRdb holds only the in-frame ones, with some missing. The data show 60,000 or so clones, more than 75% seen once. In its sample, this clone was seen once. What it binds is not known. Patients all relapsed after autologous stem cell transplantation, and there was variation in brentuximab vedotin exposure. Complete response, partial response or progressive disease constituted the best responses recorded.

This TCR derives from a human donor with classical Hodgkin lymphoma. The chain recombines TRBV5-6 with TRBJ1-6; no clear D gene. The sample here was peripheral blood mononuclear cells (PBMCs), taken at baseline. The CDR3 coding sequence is TGTGCCAGCAGCCTGGACCGGGAGACGGGATCACCCCTCCACTTT. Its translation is CASSLDRETGSPLHF.